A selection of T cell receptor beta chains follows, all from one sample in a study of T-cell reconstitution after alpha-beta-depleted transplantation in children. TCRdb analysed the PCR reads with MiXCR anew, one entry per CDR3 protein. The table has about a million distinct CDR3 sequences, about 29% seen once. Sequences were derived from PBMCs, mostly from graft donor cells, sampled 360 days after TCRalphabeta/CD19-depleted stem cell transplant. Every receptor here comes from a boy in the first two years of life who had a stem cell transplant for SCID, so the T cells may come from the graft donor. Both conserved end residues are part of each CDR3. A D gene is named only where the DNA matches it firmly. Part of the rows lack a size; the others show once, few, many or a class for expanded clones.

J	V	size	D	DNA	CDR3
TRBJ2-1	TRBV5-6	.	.	TGTGCCAGCAGCTTACCCGGGCTGGGACCCCCGGTGAATGAGCAGTTCTTC	CASSLPGLGPPVNEQFF
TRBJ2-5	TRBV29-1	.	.	TGCAGCGGTCGACAGGTCGAGCAGACCCAGTACTTC	CSGRQVEQTQYF
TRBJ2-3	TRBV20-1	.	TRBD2	TGCAGTGCTGGCGGGGGTGCAGATACGCAGTATTTT	CSAGGGADTQYF
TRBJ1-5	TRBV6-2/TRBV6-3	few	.	TGTGCCAGCAGTTACTCGCAGGAAGGATATCAGCCCCAGCATTTT	CASSYSQEGYQPQHF
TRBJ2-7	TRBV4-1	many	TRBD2	TGCGCCAGCAGTCCGACTAGCGGAAGCTCCTACGAGCAGTACTTC	CASSPTSGSSYEQYF
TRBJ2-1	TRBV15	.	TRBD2	TGTGCCACCAGCAGGGCGGGGGGTGAGCAGTTCTTC	CATSRAGGEQFF
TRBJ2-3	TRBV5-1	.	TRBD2	TGCGCCAGCAGCCCGAAGCGGGGGGTCACAGATACGCAGTATTTT	CASSPKRGVTDTQYF
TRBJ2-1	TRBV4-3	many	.	TGCGCCAGCAGCCAGGGCAGGACCTACAATGAGCAGTTCTTC	CASSQGRTYNEQFF
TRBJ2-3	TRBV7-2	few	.	TGTGCCAGCAGCCTCGACAAGGGGACGCAGTATTTT	CASSLDKGTQYF
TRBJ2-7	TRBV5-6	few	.	TGTGCCAGCAGCTTGGTAGGCTTTACCTACGAGCAGTACTTC	CASSLVGFTYEQYF
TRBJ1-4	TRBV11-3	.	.	TGTGCCAGCAGCTGGGGGCAGAGGAGTGAAAAACTGTTTTTT	CASSWGQRSEKLFF
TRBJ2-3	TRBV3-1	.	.	TGTGCCAGCAGCCAAGAGGTAGACCTTCTCAGCACAGATACGCAGTATTTT	CASSQEVDLLSTDTQYF
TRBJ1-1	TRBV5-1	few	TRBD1	TGCGCCAGCAGCATGCGGACAGGGGACTACACTGAAGCTTTCTTT	CASSMRTGDYTEAFF
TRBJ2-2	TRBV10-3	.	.	TGTGCCATCAGGGAGGGACAGTTTTTGCCCGGGGAGCTGTTTTTT	CAIREGQFLPGELFF
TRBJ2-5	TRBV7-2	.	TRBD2	TGTGCCAGCAGCCCCCTTAGCGGGGGGGAAGAGACCCAGTACTTC	CASSPLSGGEETQYF
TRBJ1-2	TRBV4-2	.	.	TGTGCCATGAGCCCCGAGGGACTTAACTATGGCTACACCTTC	CAMSPEGLNYGYTF
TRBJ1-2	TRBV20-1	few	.	TGCAGTGCCCAGTTGAGGGGCGCTAACTATGGCTACACCTTC	CSAQLRGANYGYTF
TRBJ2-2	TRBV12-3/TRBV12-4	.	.	TGTGCCAGCAGTTTTTTATTAGGGGCAGGGTCGGCCGGGGAGCTGTTTTTT	CASSFLLGAGSAGELFF
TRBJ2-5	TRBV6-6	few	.	TGTGCCAGCAGTTACTCCCGGGTACAAGAGACCCAGTACTTC	CASSYSRVQETQYF
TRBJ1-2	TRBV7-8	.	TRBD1	TGTGCCAGCAGCCCCGGACAGGGTCCATACTATGGCTACACCTTC	CASSPGQGPYYGYTF
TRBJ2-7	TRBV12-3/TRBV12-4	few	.	TGTGCCAGCAGTATTTCACGGGTCGTGTACGAGCAGTACTTC	CASSISRVVYEQYF
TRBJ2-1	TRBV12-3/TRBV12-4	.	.	TGTGCCAGCAGTTTAGATTTTGTTGAGCAGTTCTTC	CASSLDFVEQFF
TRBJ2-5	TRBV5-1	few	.	TGCGCCAGCAGCTTGGATCCTAGTCGGGCAGAGACCCAGTACTTC	CASSLDPSRAETQYF
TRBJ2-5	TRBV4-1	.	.	TGCGCCAGCAGCCGTAATATAGTGGAGACCCAGTACTTC	CASSRNIVETQYF
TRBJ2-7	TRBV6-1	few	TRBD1	TGTGCCGCCCCCTTAAGACAGGGGGGGACCTACGAGCAGTACTTC	CAAPLRQGGTYEQYF
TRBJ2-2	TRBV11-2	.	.	TGTGCCAGCAGCTTAGGAACCCCGGGACTTGACACCGGGGAGCTGTTTTTT	CASSLGTPGLDTGELFF
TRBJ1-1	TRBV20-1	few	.	TGCAGTTCGACTGCCGGGGCTTTCTTT	CSSTAGAFF
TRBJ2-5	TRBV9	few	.	TGTGCCAGCAGCGCCAATTGGGGCAGCGAAGAGACCCAGTACTTC	CASSANWGSEETQYF
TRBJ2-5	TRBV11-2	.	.	TGTGCCAGCAGCCGCGGGAACCGGCTCCAAGAGACCCAGTACTTC	CASSRGNRLQETQYF
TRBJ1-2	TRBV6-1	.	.	TGTGCCACAAGGGCAGGGGCCCTCTATGGCTACACCTTC	CATRAGALYGYTF
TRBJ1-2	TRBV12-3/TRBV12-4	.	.	TGTGCCAGCAGTTTTTCAGGGGAGGGCTATGGCTACACCTTC	CASSFSGEGYGYTF
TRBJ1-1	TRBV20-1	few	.	TGCAGTGCTAGGGGGCTTGTGGGGGTAAGGCGGAACACTGAAGCTTTCTTT	CSARGLVGVRRNTEAFF
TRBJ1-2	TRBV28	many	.	TGTGCCAGCAGTTTACCAGGGAGCTATGGCTACACCTTC	CASSLPGSYGYTF
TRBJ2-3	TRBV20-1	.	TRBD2	TGCAGTGCTTGCCGGGACTACCTTAGCACAGATACGCAGTATTTT	CSACRDYLSTDTQYF
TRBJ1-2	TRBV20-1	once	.	TGCAGTGCTTCTAGTTGGGACTATGGCTACACCTTC	CSASSWDYGYTF
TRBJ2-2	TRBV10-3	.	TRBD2	TGTGCCATCAGTGAGACTAGCGGGGGGCCGAACACCGGGGAGCTGTTTTTT	CAISETSGGPNTGELFF
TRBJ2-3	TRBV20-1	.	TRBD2	TGCAGTGCTAGCTTGACTAGCGGGGGGCTGAGCACAGATACGCAGTATTTT	CSASLTSGGLSTDTQYF
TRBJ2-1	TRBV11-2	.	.	TGTGCCAGCAGCCAGAACCGACTATACGAGAATGAGCAGTTCTTC	CASSQNRLYENEQFF
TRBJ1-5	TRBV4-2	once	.	TGTGCCAGCAGCCAAGAACAGACTAACGTGAGGGGAGGACAGCCCCAGCATTTT	CASSQEQTNVRGGQPQHF
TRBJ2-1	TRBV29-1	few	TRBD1	TGCAGCGCCCTGGGAGGGACAGGGGGCGTTAAGAAATACAATGAGCAGTTCTTC	CSALGGTGGVKKYNEQFF
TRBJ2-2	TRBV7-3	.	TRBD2	TGTGCCAGCAGCCCTCTAGCGGGGGAAAATGCCGGGGAGCTGTTTTTT	CASSPLAGENAGELFF
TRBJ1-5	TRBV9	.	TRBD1	TGTGCCAGCAGCGCAACAGGGGGCGCCGGACAGCCCCAGCATTTT	CASSATGGAGQPQHF
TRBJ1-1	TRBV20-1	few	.	TGCAGTGCTCTGAACACTGAAGCTTTCTTT	CSALNTEAFF
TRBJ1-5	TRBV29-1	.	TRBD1	TGCAGCGTTGCGGGACAGGGGCGGAATCAGCCCCAGCATTTT	CSVAGQGRNQPQHF
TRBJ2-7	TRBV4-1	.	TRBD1	TGCGCCAGCAGCCAAAACCCGGGACAGGGTACCTACGAGCAGTACTTC	CASSQNPGQGTYEQYF
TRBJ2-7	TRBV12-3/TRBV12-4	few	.	TGTGCCAGCAGTTTAGCCTTAAAGGGGCAGTACTTC	CASSLALKGQYF
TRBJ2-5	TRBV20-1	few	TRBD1	TGCAGTGCCCTTACAGGGGGCGCCGGGACCCAGTACTTC	CSALTGGAGTQYF
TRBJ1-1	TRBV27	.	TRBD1	TGTGCCAGCACCGGGACAGGGCGCGGCCCTTCTTCGGCTTTCTTT	CASTGTGRGPSSAFF